Listed below are T cell receptor beta chains from one sample, sequenced in a study of blood T cell repertoires in COVID-19. Profiling relied on immunoSEQ multiplex PCR, and the TCRdb table lists in-frame clones only, not all of them. The sample carries a few hundred thousand clones, about 88% recorded once. The source material was PBMCs or T cells enriched from blood (not recorded which). These receptors all stem from a woman between 25 and 40 years old who had recovered from COVID-19. The CDR3 runs from the conserved cysteine through the conserved F or W. A D gene is named only where the DNA matches it firmly. Clone size, where shown, is once, few, many, or a class for clones that have expanded.

TRBJ1-6	NA	few	TRBV6-2/TRBV6-3	TGTGCCAGCAGCCAGGGAGCCCTCCACTTT	CASSQGALHF
TRBJ2-2	NA	NA	TRBV2	TGTGCCAGCAAGGGGGAATGGAACACCGGGGAGCTGTTTTTT	CASKGEWNTGELFF
TRBJ2-3	NA	NA	TRBV7-9	TGTGCCAGCAGCACCAACAGGGTGGGGGGCACAGATACGCAGTATTTT	CASSTNRVGGTDTQYF
TRBJ1-1	NA	NA	TRBV10-3	TGTGCCATCAGTGAACAGGGGAACACTGAAGCTTTCTTT	CAISEQGNTEAFF
TRBJ2-1	NA	NA	TRBV19	TGTGCCAGTAAGGATTCCCTACTAGCTGGCGATGAGCAGTTCTTC	CASKDSLLAGDEQFF
TRBJ1-6	NA	NA	TRBV7-2	TGTGCCAGCAGCTTATGGGCGCCTGTTAATTCACCCCTCCACTTT	CASSLWAPVNSPLHF
TRBJ1-3	NA	NA	TRBV7-9	TGTGCCAGCAGCCGCCGGGGGGGCCTCTCTGGAAACACCATATATTTT	CASSRRGGLSGNTIYF
TRBJ2-1	NA	NA	TRBV28	TGTGCCAGCAGTTTAACAGCCATCGAGCAGTTCTTC	CASSLTAIEQFF
TRBJ2-2	TRBD2	NA	TRBV7-8	TGTGCCAGCAGCCCGAGGACTAGCGGAAACACCGGGGAGCTGTTTTTT	CASSPRTSGNTGELFF
TRBJ1-4	TRBD1	NA	TRBV2	TGTGCCAGCAGTAGGGACAGCTTGAGGACTAATGAAAAACTGTTTTTT	CASSRDSLRTNEKLFF
TRBJ2-3	NA	NA	TRBV7-2	TGTGCCACCCGCTATAACACAGATACGCAGTATTTT	CATRYNTDTQYF
TRBJ1-4	TRBD1	NA	TRBV5-1	TGCGCCAGCAGCCTCGGGACAGCTAATGAAAAACTGTTTTTT	CASSLGTANEKLFF
TRBJ1-2	NA	NA	TRBV5-1	TGCGCCAGCAGCTTGTTCCCCGGCGGGAAAGACGGACACTATGGCTACACCTTC	CASSLFPGGKDGHYGYTF
TRBJ2-3	TRBD1	NA	TRBV7-2	TGTGCCAGCAGCTCAGGGGGCTTTTGGACAGATACGCAGTATTTT	CASSSGGFWTDTQYF
TRBJ1-1	NA	NA	TRBV18	TGTGCCAGCTCACCATCACAGGGACCGAACACTGAAGCTTTCTTT	CASSPSQGPNTEAFF
TRBJ2-7	NA	NA	TRBV7-2	TGTGCCAGCAGCTTAGTGGCTAGTTCCTACGAGCAGTACTTC	CASSLVASSYEQYF
TRBJ2-7	NA	NA	TRBV7-8	TGTGCCAGCAGCTTAGATAACAGGGCCTACGAGCAGTACTTC	CASSLDNRAYEQYF
TRBJ1-1	TRBD1	NA	TRBV7-9	TGTGCCAGCAGCTTCCCGGGACAGGGCCCGAACACTGAAGCTTTCTTT	CASSFPGQGPNTEAFF
TRBJ1-1	NA	NA	TRBV3-1/TRBV3-2	TGTGCCAGCAGCCCCCCCCCGGGTAACACTGAAGCTTTCTTT	CASSPPPGNTEAFF
TRBJ1-2	NA	NA	TRBV7-2	TGTGCCAGCAGCCCCTCAGGCAGCTATGGCTACACCTTC	CASSPSGSYGYTF
TRBJ1-2	NA	NA	TRBV21-1	TGTGCCAGCAGCCAAGTGGGGACTACCTATGGCTACACCTTC	CASSQVGTTYGYTF
TRBJ2-7	NA	NA	TRBV19	TGTGCCAGTAGTTCCGGGTCCTACGAGCAGTACTTC	CASSSGSYEQYF
TRBJ2-5	TRBD1	once	TRBV4-2	TGTGCCAGCAGCCCAAGGAGTTCAGGGGGTGGACAAGAGACCCAGTACTTC	CASSPRSSGGGQETQYF
TRBJ1-2	NA	NA	TRBV30	TGTGCCTGGAGTGGACAGGCGGTAGCCTTC	CAWSGQAVAF
TRBJ1-5	TRBD1	NA	TRBV18	TGTGCCAGCTCAGGGACGGGACAGTATAGCAATCAGCCCCAGCATTTT	CASSGTGQYSNQPQHF
TRBJ1-1	NA	NA	TRBV7-9	TGTGCCAGCATCGCAATAGGACAAAACACTGAAGCTTTCTTT	CASIAIGQNTEAFF
TRBJ2-7	TRBD2	NA	TRBV5-1	TGCGCCAGCAGCTTGGGAGCGGGGGGTTCCTACGAGCAGTACTTC	CASSLGAGGSYEQYF
TRBJ1-5	TRBD1	NA	TRBV24-1	TGTGCCACCAGTTTAAACAGGGGACAGCCCCAGCATTTT	CATSLNRGQPQHF
TRBJ1-2	TRBD1	NA	TRBV3-1/TRBV3-2	TGTGCCAGCAGCTACAACGACAGGGGCAGATATGGCTACACCTTC	CASSYNDRGRYGYTF
TRBJ1-2	NA	NA	TRBV19	TGTGCCAGTAGTATTGATGGGGAGGAGTACGGCTACACCTTC	CASSIDGEEYGYTF
TRBJ2-1	TRBD2	once	TRBV10-3	TGTGCCATCAGTGACCCGACTAGCGGGGCTTTCAATGAGCAGTTCTTC	CAISDPTSGAFNEQFF
TRBJ2-5	TRBD2	NA	TRBV28	TGTGCCAGCAGTTTACTCGGGAGGGGCCAAGAGACCCAGTACTTC	CASSLLGRGQETQYF
TRBJ2-2	NA	NA	TRBV15	TGTGCCACCAGCAGACAGGGGCAAAGCGGGGAGCTGTTTTTT	CATSRQGQSGELFF
TRBJ1-4	NA	few	TRBV5-4	TGTGCCAGCAGCTTGGCCTCGGGAGCTAATGAAAAACTGTTTTTT	CASSLASGANEKLFF
TRBJ2-1	TRBD2	NA	TRBV13	TGTGCCAGCAGATTAGAAGCGGGGACCTACAATGAGCAGTTCTTC	CASRLEAGTYNEQFF
TRBJ1-1	NA	once	TRBV28	TGTGCCAGCACCCAAGGAGGGCAGGGATTCTTCACTGAAGCTTTCTTT	CASTQGGQGFFTEAFF
TRBJ1-1	NA	NA	TRBV6-1	TGTGCCAGCAGTGATGGGAGATCAGCGGGAGGGACTGAAGCTTTCTTT	CASSDGRSAGGTEAFF
TRBJ1-1	NA	once	TRBV7-8	TGTGCCAGCAGCTTAGAGCCCGCGCAGGGGCCCCTCTATCGCTCTGAAGCTTTCTTT	CASSLEPAQGPLYRSEAFF
TRBJ2-3	TRBD2	once	TRBV7-2	TGTGCCACCGCGGGGGGCCAGTCAGATACGCAGTATTTT	CATAGGQSDTQYF
TRBJ1-5	NA	NA	TRBV18	TGTGCCAGCTCCCCCGCAGAGGATCAGCCCCAGCATTTT	CASSPAEDQPQHF
TRBJ1-1	NA	NA	TRBV27	TGTGCCAGCAGTTTTCTCCCGAACACTGAAGCTTTCTTT	CASSFLPNTEAFF
TRBJ1-1	NA	NA	TRBV7-9	TGTGCCAGCAGCTTTTCCGGGAACACTGAAGCTTTCTTT	CASSFSGNTEAFF
TRBJ1-2	NA	NA	TRBV9	TGTGCCAGCAGCGTAGGAGGGAGTAACGGCTACACCTTC	CASSVGGSNGYTF
TRBJ1-3	TRBD1	NA	TRBV5-1	TGCGCCAGCAGCACCCCCGGGACAGGCACTGGAAACACCATATATTTT	CASSTPGTGTGNTIYF
TRBJ2-7	NA	NA	TRBV24-1	TGTGCCACCAGTGAAGGTCGAACAGCCTACGAGCAGTACTTC	CATSEGRTAYEQYF
TRBJ1-3	NA	NA	TRBV25-1	TGTGCCAGCAGTGAAGGCAGGGCTGGAAACACCATATATTTT	CASSEGRAGNTIYF
TRBJ2-2	NA	once	TRBV7-9	TGTGCCAGCAGCTTGAACGGTCTCGCCGGGGAGCTGTTTTTT	CASSLNGLAGELFF
TRBJ2-5	TRBD2	once	TRBV13	TGTGCCAGCAGCTTAGTCCGGGGGGAACAAGAGACCCAGTACTTC	CASSLVRGEQETQYF
TRBJ2-5	NA	NA	TRBV11-3	TGTGCCAGCAGCTTAGGGGTTAGCGGCCGGGGCCAAGAGACCCAGTACTTC	CASSLGVSGRGQETQYF
TRBJ1-4	TRBD1	NA	TRBV6-1	TGTGCCAGCAGTGAAGGGGACAGGCTTTTCTCTAATGAAAAACTGTTTTTT	CASSEGDRLFSNEKLFF
TRBJ2-1	NA	NA	TRBV15	TGTGCCACCAGCAGAGATCTAGCAAGAAGACAGTTCTTC	CATSRDLARRQFF
TRBJ2-1	TRBD2	NA	TRBV2	TGTGCCAGCAGTGAGTCCCTAGCGGGAGGCCCCAATGAGCAGTTCTTC	CASSESLAGGPNEQFF
TRBJ1-4	TRBD1	NA	TRBV3-1/TRBV3-2	TGTGCCAGCAGAGAAGGGACAGGGGGCCGAAAACTGTTTTTT	CASREGTGGRKLFF
TRBJ1-2	TRBD1	NA	TRBV2	TGTGCCAGCAGTGATACAGGGGGCTATGGCTACACCTTC	CASSDTGGYGYTF
TRBJ1-2	NA	NA	TRBV5-1	TGCGCCAGCAGCTGGGACCGGGACATTTATGGCTACACCTTC	CASSWDRDIYGYTF
TRBJ2-3	TRBD2	NA	TRBV9	TGTGCCAGCAGCGTAGGTCCGGGATGGCGGGGGTCCACAGATACGCAGTATTTT	CASSVGPGWRGSTDTQYF
TRBJ2-7	NA	NA	TRBV2	TGTGCCAGCAGTGAAGGTAGCGGCTACGAGCAGTACTTC	CASSEGSGYEQYF
TRBJ1-2	TRBD1	NA	TRBV19	TGTGCCAGTAGTCCCGGGACAGGGGCAATCGATGGCTACACCTTC	CASSPGTGAIDGYTF
TRBJ2-1	TRBD2	NA	TRBV5-1	TGCGCCAGCAGCTTAGGACCTAACGGGGGGGATGAGCAGTTCTTC	CASSLGPNGGDEQFF